The 6 T cell receptor beta chains below all came from one sample that was sequenced in a study of cytomegalovirus exposure and HLA in healthy donors. The PCR employed 60 Vbeta primers together with 13 Jbeta primers. The protocol was immunoSEQ multiplex PCR, while the TCRdb copy is restricted to in-frame clones and leaves out a portion. The data contain a few hundred thousand clones, approximately 80% of them seen just once; the ten biggest clones take up 1.1% to 1.5%. The sequencing input was PBMCs. All receptors derive from a girl aged 5 to 17 in good health and CMV-seronegative.

Concerning this clone itself: The DNA is omitted, as the CDR3 cannot be located on it reliably, and the CDR3 follows TCRdb's listing. Other DNA sequences within the sample encode an identical CDR3. The rearrangement links TRBV9 to TRBJ2-7; TRBD1, the table's D call, was not compared with the DNA. Germline V gene sequence: CDR1 SGDLS, CDR2 YYNGEE. The CDR3 is 15 residues long, counting both termini. CDR3: CASSVGTGIGYEQYF.

This clone was found once. V and J are TRBV5-1 and TRBJ1-2; 11 positions agree with TRBD1. Germline loops: CDR1 SGHRS, CDR2 YFSETQ. Germline trimming cut 4 bases from V and 5 bases from J; bases unmatched to any gene: 7. The CDR3 is 15 amino acids. Here the CDR3 DNA reads TGCGCCAGCAGCGGTGGGACAGGGGGGAAGTATGGCTACACCTTC. As protein: CASSGGTGGKYGYTF.

The rearrangement uses TRBV6-5 and TRBJ2-7; perhaps TRBD1 as D (6 bases). This CDR3 contains 15 residues. Germline CDR1 is MNHEY and CDR2 is SVGAGI. Trimming left V 2 bases short and J 3 bases short, with 14 bases between. The CDR3, as DNA: TGTGCCAGCAGTTACGAAGGGGGAAATTTCTACGAGCAGTACTTC. Its translation is CASSYEGGNFYEQYF.

This clone has just a few counts. J is TRBJ1-1 and V is TRBV7-9; D is perhaps TRBD1 (5 bases). Per germline, CDR1 SEHNR and CDR2 FQNEAQ (reference sequence). This CDR3 has 13 amino acids. V gave up 6 bases and J gave up 3 bases, with 11 bases separating them. CDR3 sequence reads: CASSNSGYTEAFF. In DNA, the CDR3 is TGTGCCAGCAGTAACTCAGGGTACACTGAAGCTTTCTTT.

J is TRBJ2-1 and V is TRBV10-1; a possible D gene is TRBD1 (6 bases). In germline, CDR1 is WNHNN, CDR2 SYGVQD (reference sequence). CDR3 size: 17 residues. V was pared by 9 bases and J by 3 bases, with 24 bases between. The CDR3 reads CASVTKNRDFDYNEQFF. The CDR3 DNA is TGCGCCAGTGTGACGAAGAACAGGGATTTCGACTACAATGAGCAGTTCTTC.

The V and J genes are TRBV16 and TRBJ1-1; no firm D call. The germline V gene encodes CDR1 KGHSY and CDR2 FQNENV. The CDR3 covers 15 residues. Trimming removed 0 bases from V and 4 bases from J, with 12 bases in between. CDR3 loop: CASSQSGGGFTEAFF. The CDR3 nucleotides are TGTGCCAGCAGCCAATCAGGAGGAGGGTTCACTGAAGCTTTCTTT.